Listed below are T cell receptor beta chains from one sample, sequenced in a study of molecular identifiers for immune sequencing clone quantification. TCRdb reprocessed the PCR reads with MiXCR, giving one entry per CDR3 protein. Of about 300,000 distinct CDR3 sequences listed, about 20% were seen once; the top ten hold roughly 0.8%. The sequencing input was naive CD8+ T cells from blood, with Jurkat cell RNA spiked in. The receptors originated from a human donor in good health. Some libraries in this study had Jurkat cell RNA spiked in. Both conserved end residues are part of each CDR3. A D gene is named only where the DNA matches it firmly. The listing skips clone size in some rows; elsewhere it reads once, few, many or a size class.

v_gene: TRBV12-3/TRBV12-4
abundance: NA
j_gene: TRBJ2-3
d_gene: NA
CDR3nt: TGTGGCAGCAGTTTTGGGGCCATGAACACAGATACGCAGTATTTT
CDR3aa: CGSSFGAMNTDTQYF

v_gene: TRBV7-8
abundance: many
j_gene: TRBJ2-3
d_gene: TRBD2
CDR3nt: TGTGCCAGCAGCTTAAAAAGCGGGGGGCTGGATACGCAGTATTTT
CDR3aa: CASSLKSGGLDTQYF

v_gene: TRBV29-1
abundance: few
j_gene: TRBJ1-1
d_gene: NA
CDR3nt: TGCAGCGTTGAATTGAGGGCAGGAAGGTACACTGAAGCTTTCTTT
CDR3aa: CSVELRAGRYTEAFF

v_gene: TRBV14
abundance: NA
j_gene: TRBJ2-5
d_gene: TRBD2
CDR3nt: TGTACCAGCAGCGCCCGACTAGCGGGGGGTGGAGAGACCCAGTACTTC
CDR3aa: CTSSARLAGGGETQYF

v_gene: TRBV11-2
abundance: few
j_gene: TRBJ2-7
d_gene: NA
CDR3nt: TGTGCCAGCAGCCTCCCCGATGGGGACGAGCAGTACTTC
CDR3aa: CASSLPDGDEQYF

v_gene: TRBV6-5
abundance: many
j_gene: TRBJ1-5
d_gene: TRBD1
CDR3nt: TGTGCCAGCAGTCTACAGGGGGGGGACAATCAGCCCCAGCATTTT
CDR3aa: CASSLQGGDNQPQHF

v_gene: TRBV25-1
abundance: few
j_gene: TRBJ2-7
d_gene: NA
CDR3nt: TGTGCCAGCAGCTCCCCTCAAGACATAGCCTACGAGCAGTACTTC
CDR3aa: CASSSPQDIAYEQYF

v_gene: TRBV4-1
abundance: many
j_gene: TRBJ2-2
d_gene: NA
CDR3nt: TGCGCCAGCAGCCAAGAGGCTCAGTCAACCGGGGAGCTGTTTTTT
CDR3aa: CASSQEAQSTGELFF

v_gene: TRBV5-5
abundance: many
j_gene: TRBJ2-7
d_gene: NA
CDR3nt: TGTGCCAGCAGCTTGGGAGGGAAGGCCTACGAGCAGTACTTC
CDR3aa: CASSLGGKAYEQYF

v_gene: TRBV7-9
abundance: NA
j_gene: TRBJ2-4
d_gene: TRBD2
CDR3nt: TGTGCCGCGGGAGAAAACATTCAGTACTTC
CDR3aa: CAAGENIQYF

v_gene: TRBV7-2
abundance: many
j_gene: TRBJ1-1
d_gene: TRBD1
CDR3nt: TGTGCCAGCAGCTTACCGGACAGGGGGTTCACTGAAGCTTTCTTT
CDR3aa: CASSLPDRGFTEAFF

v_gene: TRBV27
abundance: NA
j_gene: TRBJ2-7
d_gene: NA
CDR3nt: TGTGCCAGCAGTTGGGCCCGGGGACATACTCCATACGAGCAGTACTTC
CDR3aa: CASSWARGHTPYEQYF

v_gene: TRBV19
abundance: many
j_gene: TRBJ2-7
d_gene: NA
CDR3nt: TGTGCCAGTAGTCCGGACAACTACGAGCAGTACTTC
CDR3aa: CASSPDNYEQYF

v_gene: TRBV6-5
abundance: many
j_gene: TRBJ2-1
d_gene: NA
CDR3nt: TGTGCCAGCAGTTACCGGACTCCTACAAGCAGGGGTGATGAGCAGTTCTTC
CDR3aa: CASSYRTPTSRGDEQFF

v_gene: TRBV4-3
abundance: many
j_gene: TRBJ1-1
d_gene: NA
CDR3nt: TGCGCCAGCAGCTGTTCCGGTTCGGGCTGTGAAGCTTTCTTT
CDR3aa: CASSCSGSGCEAFF

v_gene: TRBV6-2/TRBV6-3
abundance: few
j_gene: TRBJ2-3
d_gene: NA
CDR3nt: TGTGCCAGCAACGTACTCGGCCGGCCCCTCGAAGGTACGCAGTATTTT
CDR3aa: CASNVLGRPLEGTQYF

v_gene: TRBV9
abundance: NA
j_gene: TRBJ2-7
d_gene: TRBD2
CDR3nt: TGTGCCAGCAGCGTAGGGGCGGGAGTTAACGAGCAGTACTTC
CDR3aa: CASSVGAGVNEQYF

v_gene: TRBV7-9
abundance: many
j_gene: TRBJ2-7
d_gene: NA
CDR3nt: TGTGCCAGCAGCTTAAAGCGCTGGGGCGAGCAGTACTTC
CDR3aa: CASSLKRWGEQYF

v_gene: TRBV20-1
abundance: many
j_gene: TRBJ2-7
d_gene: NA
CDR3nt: TGCAGTGCTAGGAGTCTAGCGAGTTACGAGCAGTACTTC
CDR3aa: CSARSLASYEQYF

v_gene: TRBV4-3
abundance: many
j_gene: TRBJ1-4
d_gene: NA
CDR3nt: TGCGCCAGCAGCCAAGGGGGTTGGCAAACCGATGAAAAACTGTTTTTT
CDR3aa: CASSQGGWQTDEKLFF

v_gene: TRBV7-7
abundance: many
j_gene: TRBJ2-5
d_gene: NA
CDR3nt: TGTGCCAGCAGCTTAGGACCGACGGAGACCCAGTACTTC
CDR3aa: CASSLGPTETQYF

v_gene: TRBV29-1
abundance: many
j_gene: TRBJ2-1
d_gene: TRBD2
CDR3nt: TGCAGCGTTGCCGGGACTAGCGCCATCCCGGGCAATGAGCAGTTCTTC
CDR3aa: CSVAGTSAIPGNEQFF

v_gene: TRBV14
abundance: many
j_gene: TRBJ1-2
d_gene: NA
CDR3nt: TGTGCCAGCAGCCAAGGAGACTCCGGCTACACCTTC
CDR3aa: CASSQGDSGYTF

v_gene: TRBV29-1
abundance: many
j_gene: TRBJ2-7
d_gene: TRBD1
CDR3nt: TGCAGCGTGCCAGGGGACAGAGTCTACGAGCAGTACTTC
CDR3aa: CSVPGDRVYEQYF

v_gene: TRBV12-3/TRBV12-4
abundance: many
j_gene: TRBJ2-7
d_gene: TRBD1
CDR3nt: TGTGCCAGCAGCATTGCGACAGGGGGCGAGCAGTACTTC
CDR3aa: CASSIATGGEQYF

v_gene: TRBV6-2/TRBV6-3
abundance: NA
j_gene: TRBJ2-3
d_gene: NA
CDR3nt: TGTGCCAGCAGTTACGCTCCAGCTAACACAGATACGCAGTATTTT
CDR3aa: CASSYAPANTDTQYF

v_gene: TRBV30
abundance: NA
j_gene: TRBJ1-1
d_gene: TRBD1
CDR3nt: TGTGCCTGGACTCCGGACAGGGGGCGATTGAACACTGAAGCTCTCTTT
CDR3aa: CAWTPDRGRLNTEALF

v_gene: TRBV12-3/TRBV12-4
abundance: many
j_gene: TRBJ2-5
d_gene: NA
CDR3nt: TGTGCCAGCAGTTTTGACAGCCAAGAGACCCAGTACTTC
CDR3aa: CASSFDSQETQYF

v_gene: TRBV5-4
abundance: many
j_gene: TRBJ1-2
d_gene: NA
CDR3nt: TGTGCCAGCAGCTTACTCCAATATGGCTACACCTTC
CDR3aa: CASSLLQYGYTF

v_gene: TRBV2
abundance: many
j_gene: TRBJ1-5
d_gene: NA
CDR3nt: TGTGCCAGCGAGTCGGGGATTAGCAATCAGCCCCAGCATTTT
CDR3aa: CASESGISNQPQHF

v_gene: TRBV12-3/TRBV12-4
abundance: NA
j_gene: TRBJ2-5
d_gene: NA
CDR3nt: TGTGCCAGCAGCGGTTGGAGGCCGGAACAAGAGACCCAGTACTTC
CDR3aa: CASSGWRPEQETQYF

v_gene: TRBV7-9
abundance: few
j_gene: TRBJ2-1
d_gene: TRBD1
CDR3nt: TGTGCCAGCAGCTTAGCTCCGGGACAGGGCTACAATGAGCAGTTCTTC
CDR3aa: CASSLAPGQGYNEQFF

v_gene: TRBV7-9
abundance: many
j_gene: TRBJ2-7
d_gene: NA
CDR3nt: TGTGCCACCCATATTCGGGGGAACCCCTACGAGCAGTACTTC
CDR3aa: CATHIRGNPYEQYF

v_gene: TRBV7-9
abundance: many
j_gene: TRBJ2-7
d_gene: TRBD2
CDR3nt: TGTGCCAGCAGGCCCGGAGGAGGACTAGCGGGAGTAAAAGAGCAGTACTTC
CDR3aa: CASRPGGGLAGVKEQYF

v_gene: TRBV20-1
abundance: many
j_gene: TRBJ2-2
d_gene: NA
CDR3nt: TGCAGTGCTAGGGAGGACAGAACCGGGGAGCTGTTTTTT
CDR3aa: CSAREDRTGELFF

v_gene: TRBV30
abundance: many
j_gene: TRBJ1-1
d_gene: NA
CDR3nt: TGTGCCTGGACGGAGCTCATGAACACTGAAGCTTTCTTT
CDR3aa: CAWTELMNTEAFF

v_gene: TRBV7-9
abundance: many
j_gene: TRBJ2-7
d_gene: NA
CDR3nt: TGTGCCAGCAGCTTAGCGGCAGCCTACGAGCAGTACTTC
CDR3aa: CASSLAAAYEQYF

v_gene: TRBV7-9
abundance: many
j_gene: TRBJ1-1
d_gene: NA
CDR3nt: TGTGCCAGCAGCTTAGTGCAGAATGAAGCTTTCTTT
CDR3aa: CASSLVQNEAFF